A selection of T cell receptor beta chains follows, all from one sample in a study of blood T cell repertoires in COVID-19. Clones were read by immunoSEQ multiplex PCR, and TCRdb kept only the in-frame ones, dropping some. The data contain 40,000 to 60,000 clones, more than 65% of them singletons. Source material: peripheral blood. All receptors derive from a human donor in a cohort sampled during active COVID-19. Each CDR3 is given with its conserved first and last residue. Fields, in order: J gene, V gene, D gene, clone size, CDR3 DNA, CDR3 protein. D genes are given only for firm matches. Size values are once, few and many counts, or a class for expanded clones, and some rows have none.

j_gene: TRBJ2-3
v_gene: TRBV5-1
d_gene: TRBD1
abundance: .
CDR3nt: TGCGCCAGCAGCGGGACGACAGGGGGAGGCACAGATACGCAGTATTTT
CDR3aa: CASSGTTGGGTDTQYF

j_gene: TRBJ2-3
v_gene: TRBV7-2
d_gene: TRBD2
abundance: few
CDR3nt: TGTGCCAGCAGCTTAGATCGGGGGGCTAGCGGGAGCACAGATACGCAGTATTTT
CDR3aa: CASSLDRGASGSTDTQYF

j_gene: TRBJ1-1
v_gene: TRBV30
d_gene: .
abundance: .
CDR3nt: TGTGCCTCACCTTCGGGGGGGACTGAAGCTTTCTTT
CDR3aa: CASPSGGTEAFF

j_gene: TRBJ1-4
v_gene: TRBV9
d_gene: TRBD1
abundance: once
CDR3nt: TGTGCCAGCAGCGCCGGGGGACAGTCTAATGAAAAACTGTTTTTT
CDR3aa: CASSAGGQSNEKLFF

j_gene: TRBJ1-1
v_gene: TRBV7-3
d_gene: .
abundance: few
CDR3nt: TGTGCCAGCAGCGAGGGTTCGGTAGCTTTCTTT
CDR3aa: CASSEGSVAFF

j_gene: TRBJ2-1
v_gene: TRBV11-3
d_gene: TRBD2
abundance: .
CDR3nt: TGTGCCAGCAGTTCCACTAGCGGGAGCCCCAATGAGCAGTTCTTC
CDR3aa: CASSSTSGSPNEQFF

j_gene: TRBJ2-1
v_gene: TRBV5-1
d_gene: TRBD2
abundance: few
CDR3nt: TGCGCCAGCAGCCCGGCTAGCGGGAGCTCCTACAATGAGCAGTTCTTC
CDR3aa: CASSPASGSSYNEQFF

j_gene: TRBJ2-5
v_gene: TRBV27
d_gene: .
abundance: .
CDR3nt: TGTGCCAGCAGAAGACTGGGAGGAGGGGAGACCCAGTACTTC
CDR3aa: CASRRLGGGETQYF

j_gene: TRBJ1-2
v_gene: TRBV27
d_gene: TRBD1
abundance: .
CDR3nt: TGTGCCAGCAGTTTATCCGCCTGGACAGGAGGCTACACCTTC
CDR3aa: CASSLSAWTGGYTF

j_gene: TRBJ1-5
v_gene: TRBV21-1
d_gene: .
abundance: once
CDR3nt: TGTGCCAGCAGGATGGGACATGTCGCCCAGCCCCAGCATTTT
CDR3aa: CASRMGHVAQPQHF

j_gene: TRBJ1-6
v_gene: TRBV5-6
d_gene: .
abundance: once
CDR3nt: TGTGCCAGCAGCTTGGATGGGACATCACCCCTCCACTTT
CDR3aa: CASSLDGTSPLHF

j_gene: TRBJ2-5
v_gene: TRBV28
d_gene: TRBD1
abundance: .
CDR3nt: TGTGCCAGCAGTTTATTGACAGGGGGGTCCCCAGAGACCCAGTACTTC
CDR3aa: CASSLLTGGSPETQYF

j_gene: TRBJ1-5
v_gene: TRBV27
d_gene: .
abundance: .
CDR3nt: TGTGCCAGCAGTCCCCTCGGACAGATTCCAGCCCAGCATTTT
CDR3aa: CASSPLGQIPAQHF

j_gene: TRBJ2-5
v_gene: TRBV5-4
d_gene: TRBD2
abundance: .
CDR3nt: TGTGCCAGCAGCCCATGGGGGCGGGAGGTGAATGGGGAGACCCAGTACTTC
CDR3aa: CASSPWGREVNGETQYF

j_gene: TRBJ1-1
v_gene: TRBV30
d_gene: .
abundance: few
CDR3nt: TGTGCCTGGAGCCACATGAACACTGAAGCTTTCTTT
CDR3aa: CAWSHMNTEAFF

j_gene: TRBJ1-4
v_gene: TRBV2
d_gene: .
abundance: few
CDR3nt: TGTGCCAGCAGTGTCTGGGCGGGCCAGAATGAACAACTGTTTTTT
CDR3aa: CASSVWAGQNEQLFF

j_gene: TRBJ1-1
v_gene: TRBV24-1
d_gene: TRBD1
abundance: few
CDR3nt: TGTGCCACCAGTGATTCTAGGACAGGGATGAACACTGAAGCTTTCTTT
CDR3aa: CATSDSRTGMNTEAFF

j_gene: TRBJ1-2
v_gene: TRBV5-1
d_gene: .
abundance: .
CDR3nt: TGCGCCAGCAGCTTGGGCCTCACTACTGGGGGCTACACCTTC
CDR3aa: CASSLGLTTGGYTF

j_gene: TRBJ1-1
v_gene: TRBV7-9
d_gene: .
abundance: .
CDR3nt: TGTGCCAGCAGTCGCGGGACTGAAGCTTTCTTT
CDR3aa: CASSRGTEAFF

j_gene: TRBJ1-4
v_gene: TRBV28
d_gene: .
abundance: .
CDR3nt: TGTGCCAGCAGTCGTCAGGGGTTTGGTGAAAAACTGTTTTTT
CDR3aa: CASSRQGFGEKLFF

j_gene: TRBJ2-7
v_gene: TRBV18
d_gene: TRBD2
abundance: .
CDR3nt: TGTGCCAGCTCACCCGGGACTAGCGGGAGGCAGCGCGAGCAGTACTTC
CDR3aa: CASSPGTSGRQREQYF

j_gene: TRBJ2-3
v_gene: TRBV7-9
d_gene: TRBD2
abundance: .
CDR3nt: TGTGCCAGCAGCCCGAGACTAGCGGGGAACACAGATACGCAGTATTTT
CDR3aa: CASSPRLAGNTDTQYF

j_gene: TRBJ1-5
v_gene: TRBV2
d_gene: TRBD1
abundance: .
CDR3nt: TGTGCCAGCAGTGGGACAGGGGGCAATCAGCCCCAGCATTTT
CDR3aa: CASSGTGGNQPQHF

j_gene: TRBJ1-5
v_gene: TRBV27
d_gene: TRBD1
abundance: .
CDR3nt: TGTGCCAGCAGCAGTGACAGGGTTCAGCCCCAGCATTTT
CDR3aa: CASSSDRVQPQHF

j_gene: TRBJ1-3
v_gene: TRBV19
d_gene: .
abundance: .
CDR3nt: TGTGCCAGTAGGGCCAGCTCTGGAAACACCATATATTTT
CDR3aa: CASRASSGNTIYF

j_gene: TRBJ2-1
v_gene: TRBV19
d_gene: TRBD2
abundance: .
CDR3nt: TGTGCCAGTAGTATCTCTAGCGGGGTCTACAATGAGCAGTTCTTC
CDR3aa: CASSISSGVYNEQFF

j_gene: TRBJ2-7
v_gene: TRBV27
d_gene: .
abundance: .
CDR3nt: TGTGCCAGCAGTCCTGCGGGTTACGAGCAGTACTTC
CDR3aa: CASSPAGYEQYF

j_gene: TRBJ2-1
v_gene: TRBV23-1
d_gene: TRBD2
abundance: .
CDR3nt: TGCGCCAGCAGTCAATTTAGCGGGAACTCCAATGAGCAGTTCTTC
CDR3aa: CASSQFSGNSNEQFF

j_gene: TRBJ2-2
v_gene: TRBV7-2
d_gene: .
abundance: .
CDR3nt: TGTGCCAGCAGCTTTACAGGGTTGGCCGGGGAGCTGTTTTTT
CDR3aa: CASSFTGLAGELFF

j_gene: TRBJ2-7
v_gene: TRBV18
d_gene: TRBD2
abundance: .
CDR3nt: TGTGCCAGCTCACCTCTAAGGTTATCGGGACTAGCGGACGAGCAGTACTTC
CDR3aa: CASSPLRLSGLADEQYF

j_gene: TRBJ2-7
v_gene: TRBV10-2
d_gene: TRBD1
abundance: .
CDR3nt: TGCGCCAGCAGTCAACAGGGGGGCGTGAACGAGCAGTACTTC
CDR3aa: CASSQQGGVNEQYF

j_gene: TRBJ1-2
v_gene: TRBV9
d_gene: TRBD1
abundance: .
CDR3nt: TGTGCCAGCAGCGTAGAAGGGACAGGGGGCTATGGCTACACCTTC
CDR3aa: CASSVEGTGGYGYTF

j_gene: TRBJ2-3
v_gene: TRBV14
d_gene: .
abundance: .
CDR3nt: TGTGCCAGCAGCCAAACAGGGCCAGATACGCAGTATTTT
CDR3aa: CASSQTGPDTQYF

j_gene: TRBJ2-1
v_gene: TRBV24-1
d_gene: TRBD2
abundance: .
CDR3nt: TGTGCCACCAGTGATCAGCTTATGGCGGGAGGGCTCGTAAATGAGCAGTTCTTC
CDR3aa: CATSDQLMAGGLVNEQFF

j_gene: TRBJ1-2
v_gene: TRBV28
d_gene: TRBD1
abundance: few
CDR3nt: TGTGCCAGCAGTTTATTTTTTCAGGGGGCGTATGGCTACACCTTC
CDR3aa: CASSLFFQGAYGYTF

j_gene: TRBJ2-7
v_gene: TRBV5-6
d_gene: TRBD2
abundance: .
CDR3nt: TGTGCCAGCAGCTTTAGCGGGAGGGCCTTTGGGGAGCAGTACTTC
CDR3aa: CASSFSGRAFGEQYF

j_gene: TRBJ2-2
v_gene: TRBV10-3
d_gene: .
abundance: once
CDR3nt: TGTGCCATCAGTGAAGCTGGCACCGGGGAGCTGTTTTTT
CDR3aa: CAISEAGTGELFF

j_gene: TRBJ2-1
v_gene: TRBV6-2/TRBV6-3
d_gene: .
abundance: once
CDR3nt: TGTGCCAGCAGTTTGACAGGAGGCAATGAGCAGTTCTTC
CDR3aa: CASSLTGGNEQFF

j_gene: TRBJ2-3
v_gene: TRBV5-4
d_gene: .
abundance: .
CDR3nt: TGTGCCAGCAGCTTGCTTCCGGGAGTACGGACAGATACGCAGTATTTT
CDR3aa: CASSLLPGVRTDTQYF

j_gene: TRBJ2-5
v_gene: TRBV5-6
d_gene: TRBD1
abundance: .
CDR3nt: TGTGCCAGCAGCTTGGACAGGGGGCGGGGAGAGACCCAGTACTTC
CDR3aa: CASSLDRGRGETQYF

j_gene: TRBJ2-7
v_gene: TRBV9
d_gene: TRBD2
abundance: once
CDR3nt: TGTGCCAGCAGCGTAAGTGCTAGCGGCTCCTACGAGCAGTACTTC
CDR3aa: CASSVSASGSYEQYF

j_gene: TRBJ1-2
v_gene: TRBV28
d_gene: .
abundance: .
CDR3nt: TGTGCCAGCAGTTCTCCCTTTGGAGGTAGCTATGGCTACACCTTC
CDR3aa: CASSSPFGGSYGYTF

j_gene: TRBJ1-2
v_gene: TRBV7-2
d_gene: TRBD1
abundance: .
CDR3nt: TGTGCCAGCAGCCAGGACAGGGGGCGCGGCTATGGCTACACCTTC
CDR3aa: CASSQDRGRGYGYTF

j_gene: TRBJ2-2
v_gene: TRBV5-1
d_gene: TRBD2
abundance: .
CDR3nt: TGCGCCAGCAGCTTGGCCGATCTAGCGGGGCCCGGGGAGCTGTTTTTT
CDR3aa: CASSLADLAGPGELFF

j_gene: TRBJ2-2
v_gene: TRBV7-6
d_gene: TRBD1
abundance: .
CDR3nt: TGTGCCAGCAGCTTACCCGGGACAGGGTTCGGGGAGCTGTTTTTT
CDR3aa: CASSLPGTGFGELFF

j_gene: TRBJ2-5
v_gene: TRBV12-5
d_gene: .
abundance: .
CDR3nt: TGTGCTAGTGGTCCTTCAGGTAGTGAGACCCAGTACTTC
CDR3aa: CASGPSGSETQYF

j_gene: TRBJ1-1
v_gene: TRBV7-9
d_gene: TRBD1
abundance: once
CDR3nt: TGTGCCAGCAGCTTTGGACAGGGCGGAACTGAAGCTTTCTTT
CDR3aa: CASSFGQGGTEAFF

j_gene: TRBJ1-2
v_gene: TRBV28
d_gene: TRBD1
abundance: .
CDR3nt: TGTGCCAGCAGTACGGGGACAGGGCGCGGCTACACCTTC
CDR3aa: CASSTGTGRGYTF

j_gene: TRBJ1-1
v_gene: TRBV27
d_gene: TRBD1
abundance: .
CDR3nt: TGTGCCAGCAGTCAGGGACAGTGGGGCACTGAAGCTTTCTTT
CDR3aa: CASSQGQWGTEAFF

j_gene: TRBJ2-1
v_gene: TRBV7-2
d_gene: .
abundance: .
CDR3nt: TGTGCCAGCAGCCTTGACAAGAGCTCCTACAATGAGCAGTTCTTC
CDR3aa: CASSLDKSSYNEQFF

j_gene: TRBJ2-7
v_gene: TRBV28
d_gene: .
abundance: .
CDR3nt: TGTGCCAGCGGAAGCGGATCAAGCTCCTACGAGCAGTACTTC
CDR3aa: CASGSGSSSYEQYF

j_gene: TRBJ1-4
v_gene: TRBV27
d_gene: .
abundance: .
CDR3nt: TGTGCCAGCAGTTTATCGGGCGGGGGGGGTGAAAAACTGTTTTTT
CDR3aa: CASSLSGGGGEKLFF

j_gene: TRBJ1-2
v_gene: TRBV14
d_gene: TRBD1
abundance: few
CDR3nt: TGTGCCAGCAGCAGGACAGGAGACATTAACTATGGCTACACCTTC
CDR3aa: CASSRTGDINYGYTF

j_gene: TRBJ2-1
v_gene: TRBV4-2
d_gene: TRBD2
abundance: few
CDR3nt: TGTGCCAGCAGCCAAGCCACCCTGGGACTAGCGGGAGTACGCAATGAGCAGTTCTTC
CDR3aa: CASSQATLGLAGVRNEQFF

j_gene: TRBJ2-1
v_gene: TRBV7-2
d_gene: TRBD2
abundance: .
CDR3nt: TGTGCCAGCAGCTTAGAACTAGCGCAGTACAATGAGCAGTTCTTC
CDR3aa: CASSLELAQYNEQFF

j_gene: TRBJ2-5
v_gene: TRBV10-1
d_gene: TRBD2
abundance: .
CDR3nt: TGCGCCAGCAGTCGTAGCGGGGTTCAAGAGACCCAGTACTTC
CDR3aa: CASSRSGVQETQYF

j_gene: TRBJ2-5
v_gene: TRBV10-1
d_gene: TRBD2
abundance: few
CDR3nt: TGCGCCGGATGGAGCGGGAGGTGGCAAGAGACCCAGTACTTC
CDR3aa: CAGWSGRWQETQYF

j_gene: TRBJ1-2
v_gene: TRBV20-1
d_gene: .
abundance: .
CDR3nt: TGCAGTGCTAAATTAGAGTATGGCTACACCTTC
CDR3aa: CSAKLEYGYTF

j_gene: TRBJ2-2
v_gene: TRBV11-3
d_gene: TRBD1
abundance: .
CDR3nt: TGTGCCAGCAGCTTAGATAGGACAGGGGGCTTCGGGGAGCTGTTTTTT
CDR3aa: CASSLDRTGGFGELFF